Shown below are 21 T cell receptor beta chains from a single sample sequenced in a study of identical twins. MiXCR, run by TCRdb on the 5' RACE reads, gives a single entry per CDR3 protein. Here the sample spans some 630,000 distinct CDR3 sequences, just over 7% being singletons. These records were also assigned to another study, of yellow fever vaccine responses in identical twins.

Sequencing used PBMCs. These receptors all come from a woman younger than 30 in good health.

This clonotype was observed a few times. J is TRBJ2-1 and V is TRBV29-1, with 7 bases identical to TRBD1. The CDR3 sequence is 14 residues long. In germline, CDR1 is SQVTM, CDR2 ANQGSEA. The V segment lost 7 bases and the J segment 6 bases; nucleotides outside the gene matches: 12. The CDR3 protein is CSASPTGWANEQFF. In DNA, the CDR3 is TGCAGCGCCTCCCCGACAGGGTGGGCCAATGAGCAGTTCTTC.

The chain links TRBV24-1 to TRBJ2-1; D unresolved. V lost 1 base and J lost 8, with 11 bases in between. Per the germline V gene, CDR1 is KGHDR and CDR2 is SFDVKD. This CDR3 is built from 14 residues. For the CDR3, the DNA is TGTGCCACCAGTGATTTTCCCTCTAGGGATGAGCAGTTCTTC. The encoded protein is CATSDFPSRDEQFF.

The chain recombines TRBV28 with TRBJ2-3; 13 nucleotides align to TRBD2. This CDR3 has 17 residues. Per germline, CDR1 MDHEN and CDR2 SYDVKM. V dropped 2 bases and J dropped 5; count of bases not matched to a gene: 7. CDR3 DNA: TGTGCCAGCAGTTTACCAACTAGCGGGGGGGCTGGAGATACGCAGTATTTT. This codes for CASSLPTSGGAGDTQYF.

This clonotype was detected a few times. The chain is built from TRBV28 and TRBJ2-5; 10 nucleotides agree with TRBD1. CDR3 length equals 16 residues. Germline assignment: CDR1 MDHEN and CDR2 SYDVKM. The ends lost 5 bases at V and 0 bases at J; junction bases unmatched: 6. CDR3 sequence: CASSAVGQGYQETQYF. In DNA form, the CDR3 reads TGTGCCAGCAGTGCCGTGGGACAGGGGTACCAAGAGACCCAGTACTTC.

This clonotype was picked up many times. The V and J genes are TRBV2 and TRBJ2-3; 9 nucleotides line up with TRBD1. Germline-derived CDR1 and CDR2 are SNHLY and FYNNEI. The CDR3 is 14 amino acids. V trimming: 10 bases; J trimming: 3 bases; junction bases outside the gene matches: 8. The CDR3 reads CATRQGVLTDTQYF. The CDR3 bases are TGTGCCACCCGACAGGGGGTGTTGACAGATACGCAGTATTTT.

The CDR3 nucleotides are TGTGCCAGCAGCTTCAGACAGGGCATCGAGCAGTACTTC. This sequence encodes CASSFRQGIEQYF. This chain connects TRBV7-9 to TRBJ2-7; 7 bases align to TRBD1. Germline loops: CDR1 SEHNR, CDR2 FQNEAQ (reference sequence). This CDR3 comprises 13 residues. V lost 3 bases to trimming and J lost 6 bases; unmatched junction nucleotides: 5.

This clonotype was found a few times. J is TRBJ2-5 and V is TRBV5-1, with 8 bases matching TRBD2. The V gene's germline CDR1 is SGHRS and CDR2 YFSETQ. This CDR3 comprises 16 residues. Germline trimming cut 4 bases from V and 3 bases from J; bases unmatched to any gene: 11. CDR3 in amino acids: CASSPQIGLAEETQYF. The CDR3 DNA reads as TGCGCCAGCAGCCCCCAGATCGGACTAGCAGAAGAGACCCAGTACTTC.

This clonotype was seen repeatedly, ten times or more. The chain joins TRBV6-5 to TRBJ2-3, with 10 bases fitting TRBD2. V shed 2 bases and J 3 bases; nucleotides not matched to a gene: 5. CDR3 length equals 16 residues. Per the germline V gene, CDR1 is MNHEY and CDR2 is SVGAGI. The CDR3 region is CASSYVLGLATDTQYF. The CDR3 bases are TGTGCCAGCAGTTACGTCTTGGGACTAGCGACAGATACGCAGTATTTT.

CDR3 in DNA: TGTGCCAGCAGAACACTTGGGGGCTACGAGCAGTACGTC. It specifies CASRTLGGYEQYV. The rearrangement links TRBV7-2 to TRBJ2-7; D is tentatively TRBD1 or TRBD2 (5 bases each). The CDR3 covers 13 residues. Germline V gene data show CDR1 as SGHTA and CDR2 as FQGNSA. V lost 6 bases, J lost 3 bases, and 12 bases lay in between.

The sample holds a few counts of this clonotype. This sequence joins TRBV6-1 and TRBJ2-5; 8 nucleotides agree with TRBD1. V lost 2 bases to trimming and J lost 2 bases; unmatched junction nucleotides: 13. The CDR3 spans 18 residues. In germline, CDR1 is MNHNS, CDR2 SASEGT. This CDR3 is CASSELRSRTGKQETQYF. In nucleotides, the CDR3 is TGTGCCAGCAGTGAATTACGATCCAGGACAGGGAAACAAGAGACCCAGTACTTC.

V is TRBV9 and J is TRBJ2-3; D not resolved. With 0 bases removed from V and 2 bases from J, the gap between germline ends came to 4 bases. CDR1 and CDR2 (germline): SGDLS, YYNGEE. CDR3 length: 13 residues. DNA of the CDR3: TGTGCCAGCAGCGTAGGGCACACAGATACGCAGTATTTT. Protein: CASSVGHTDTQYF. The full variable domain, its missing parts supplied by reference TRBV9 and TRBJ2-3, is DSGVTQTPKHLITATGQRVTLRCSPRSGDLSVYWYQQSLDQGLQFLIQYYNGEERAKGNILERFSAQQFPDLHSELNLSSLELGDSALYFCASSVGHTDTQYFGPGTRLTVL.

This clonotype was observed many times. CDR3 residues: CATRTDLSNEQFF. The CDR3 coding sequence is TGTGCCACCCGGACCGACCTTAGCAATGAGCAGTTCTTC. The J gene is TRBJ2-1, the V gene TRBV2; D is ambiguous. V gave up 10 bases and J gave up 6 bases, with 16 bases separating them. The CDR3 has 13 residues. Per germline, CDR1 SNHLY and CDR2 FYNNEI.

This clonotype was recorded a few times. The chain recombines TRBV4-2 with TRBJ2-1, with 9 bases identical to TRBD2. CDR3 length: 15 residues. J lost 5 bases, V lost 1 base, and 3 bases had no gene match. Looked up from germline, CDR1 is LGHNA and CDR2 is YNFKEQ. As DNA, the CDR3 is TGTGCCAGCAGCCAAGGGGTAGCGGGGGACAATGAGCAGTTCTTC. It translates to CASSQGVAGDNEQFF.

This clonotype was picked up many times. This chain links TRBV12-3 or TRBV12-4 with TRBJ2-1; D unclear. Trimming stripped 4 bases from V and 10 bases from J, with 8 bases between. CDR3 length: 11 residues. The CDR3 loop reads CASSSAREQFF. The CDR3 DNA is TGTGCCAGCAGTTCCGCGCGGGAGCAGTTCTTC.

The chain recombines TRBV2 with TRBJ2-1, with D possibly matching TRBD2 (6 bases). In germline, CDR1 is SNHLY, CDR2 FYNNEI. Between the trimmed V and J ends, which lost 6 bases and 5 bases, there was a span of 29 bases. CDR3 size: 19 residues. CDR3 in DNA: TGTGCCAGCAGCGAAACCGGTCGATTTACTAGCCTACCGGACAATGAGCAGTTCTTC. Amino acid sequence: CASSETGRFTSLPDNEQFF.

The CDR3 sequence is CATSSTGSIRYNEQFF. CDR3 coding DNA: TGTGCCACCAGTTCGACAGGGTCTATCAGATACAATGAGCAGTTCTTC. The chain has TRBV24-1 and TRBJ2-1; 7 bases fit TRBD1. CDR1 KGHDR and CDR2 SFDVKD come from the germline V gene. The junction had 11 bases not matched to a gene; V was cut back by 6 bases and J by 4 bases. The CDR3 is made up of 16 amino acids.

This CDR3 is CASSRARTTQYF. In DNA form, the CDR3 reads TGTGCCAGCAGCCGCGCACGGACGACCCAGTACTTC. The chain employs TRBV4-2 and TRBJ2-5; D is unresolved. This CDR3 has 12 residues. Germline values: CDR1 LGHNA, CDR2 YNFKEQ. Trimming left V 4 bases short and J 7 bases short, with 10 bases between.

This clonotype was counted ten times or more. The chain has TRBV5-1 and TRBJ1-1, with 9 bases lining up with TRBD1. The germline V gene has CDR1 SGHRS and CDR2 YFSETQ. The CDR3 spans 14 residues. V lost 5 bases, J lost 5 bases, and 7 bases stayed unmatched. CDR3 coding DNA: TGCGCCAGCAGGGTACAGGGGGCGGTTACTGAAGCTTTCTTT. It encodes CASRVQGAVTEAFF.

This clonotype occurred many times. The chain recombines TRBV25-1 with TRBJ2-2; no definite D call. Trimming removed 1 base at V and 1 base at J, with 10 bases between. This CDR3 comprises 16 residues. Germline CDR1 MGHDK, CDR2 SYGVNS. CDR3 region: CASSESLAGNTGELFF. CDR3 in DNA: TGTGCCAGCAGTGAATCCCTGGCAGGGAACACCGGGGAGCTGTTTTTT.

Ten or more counts support this clonotype. This sequence joins TRBV20-1 and TRBJ2-7; D is undetermined. Trimming cost V 0 bases and J 4 bases, with 4 bases left between them. Looked up from germline, CDR1 is DFQATT and CDR2 is SNEGSKA (reference sequence). This CDR3 region has 11 residues. The CDR3 here is CSARDAYEQYF. Here the CDR3 DNA reads TGCAGTGCTAGAGACGCTTACGAGCAGTACTTC.

This clonotype was seen a few times. This chain joins TRBV5-1 and TRBJ2-5, with D perhaps being TRBD1 or TRBD2 (5 bases each). Germline CDR1 is SGHRS and CDR2 is YFSETQ. V lost 5 bases to trimming and J lost 2 bases, with 22 bases between them. The CDR3 is 17 residues long. The DNA of the CDR3 is TGCGCCAGCAGATCTGGAGGTGGGCAGGGAATACAAGAGACCCAGTACTTC. Amino acids: CASRSGGGQGIQETQYF.